Reported below is one T cell receptor (beta chain). Per germline, CDR1 KGHDR and CDR2 SFDVKD. With 2 bases clipped from V and 3 bases from J, the junction kept 3 bases outside the gene matches. The CDR3 has 15 amino acids. Documented treatment: some 19 received Ad26.COV2.S at low or high dose, single or two shots; 5 received placebo; per-sample allocation not given. Vaccine and placebo recipients were sampled on day 63 after the first injection. The data were obtained in a study of Ad26.COV2.S vaccination and SARS-CoV-2 variants. Profiled with immunoSEQ multiplex PCR; TCRdb holds only in-frame clones, not every one. This table holds about 320,000 clones, just over 85% found once.

The source material was peripheral blood, sampled in a trial of Ad26.COV2.S vaccine versus placebo. The chain is built from TRBV24-1 and TRBJ2-4, with TRBD2 matching over 7 bases. This sequence was found in a person aged 18-60 years who received the Ad26.COV2.S COVID-19 vaccine or a placebo. DNA of the CDR3: TGTGCCACCAGTGATTCCGGGGAGGGCAAAAACATTCAGTACTTC. The encoded protein is CATSDSGEGKNIQYF.